This entry features one T cell receptor beta chain sequence. This clonotype was recorded many times. What antigen it recognizes has not been identified. Base-call qualities are not available, and no considerably larger clone is one nucleotide away. TCR cDNA was synthesized by 5'RACE template switching, through which a universal primer site and unique molecular identifiers were introduced. Priming for cDNA synthesis came from both the TCR alpha and TCR beta constant segments. Library amplification involved two PCR steps, and the second step added sample barcodes and sequencing adapters. Libraries were sequenced on Illumina HiSeq 2500 (2x100 bp) or NovaSeq (2x150 bp). In the source study's methods: MIGEC handled demultiplexing of reads and collapsing into UMI consensus sequences, while MiXCR performed V(D)J alignment. Using edgeR on replicate PBMC samples, clonotypes were called vaccine-responding if FDR was below 0.01 and the log2 fold change was above 5 up to day 15. Each bulk clonotype received a CD4 or CD8 identity based on whether the sequenced CD4 or CD8 repertoire contained that clonotype at higher abundance. TCRdb passed the public sequencing reads through fastp at Q25 and MiXCR, retaining productive beta sequences. Every entry covers one CDR3 protein and lists the most common genes and DNA from its rows. TCRdb's processing, not the authors', yielded these V and J calls. The sample includes around 140,000 distinct CDR3 sequences, with under 8% observed a single time. Approximately 0.64% of the sample belongs to the ten largest clones.

Spanning cysteine to phenylalanine, the CDR3 consists of 14 amino acids. Left in the record is the CDR3 DNA by itself, 42 bases read in frame from the first base. The V end gives up 1 base and the J end 9 bases, leaving 6 bases in the junction not matched to a gene. CDR1 and CDR2, per the germline V gene, are SQVTM and ANQGSEA. This specimen's treatment or condition label, interpreted: live attenuated yellow fever vaccine strain. A standard Ficoll-Paque protocol was used to isolate PBMCs from peripheral blood. Dynabeads CD4 and CD8 positive selection kits were used to isolate CD4 and CD8 T-cell fractions. TriZol was used to extract RNA from bulk PBMCs, CD4 and CD8 fractions, and dextramer-positive and dextramer-negative fractions. This entry belongs to a study of T cells after yellow fever vaccination (dated by TCRdb to between 2018 and 2020). With respect to the entire study: Libraries from fractions with low cell numbers were prepared with the SMART-Seq v4 Ultra Low Input RNA kit. The cohort comprised two healthy male donors, one aged 18 to 30 and one aged 30 to 40 years. Blood was drawn at multiple timepoints before and after primary and secondary immunization, with bulk PBMC replicates and cell subsets isolated. Bulk TCR alpha and beta repertoires were sequenced longitudinally to track T-cell clones before and after primary and booster YFV17D yellow fever vaccination.

Study-wide findings and limitations: Computational filtering was needed because FACS-sorted repertoires could contain abundant contaminating clonotypes from the bulk population. A small share of clonotypes was detected in both CD4 and CD8 compartments, with the overlap likely arising from convergent recombination. The secondary T-cell response was found to be weaker but faster than the primary response, with a peak reached on day 5 rather than on day 15. After the booster, most of the clones that had expanded following primary vaccination were detected again (just under 97% of CD4 and 80% to 90% of CD8), which suggests that memory was broadly maintained. Because only two donors were included in the study, the extent to which the findings can be generalized is limited.

The source material was CD4+ T cells sorted from PBMCs, sampled 10 days after the yellow fever booster vaccination. The chain joins TRBV29-1 to TRBJ2-1, with 10 middle bases fitting TRBD2. The sequence was obtained from a young man who received the YFV17D yellow fever vaccine. The DNA is TGCAGCGTTGAAGGAAGCGGGAGGGGCATTGAGCAGTTCTTC. Its translation is CSVEGSGRGIEQFF.